Following are 28 T cell receptor beta chains from one sample sequenced in a study of cytomegalovirus exposure and HLA in healthy donors. 13 Jbeta primers and 60 Vbeta primers were used for the PCR. Assay used: immunoSEQ multiplex PCR; TCRdb lists only in-frame clones, some missing. The profile covers around 140,000 clones, with around 80% appearing a single time and roughly 3.2% taken by the ten largest. The sample was PBMCs. The receptors shown here come from a young man in good health and CMV-seropositive.

A word on this clone: Relative to the germline gene, one junction end is altered; a read error may explain this. The V and J genes are TRBV20-1 and TRBJ2-7; 10 bases agree with TRBD2. Germline CDR1 reads DFQATT; CDR2 reads SNEGSKA (reference sequence). The CDR3 covers 11 residues. The CDR3 region has the DNA TGCAGTCCTAGCGGGAGTAACGAGCAGTACTTC. It encodes CSPSGSNEQYF.

V and J are TRBV28 and TRBJ2-1; 8 bases are a match to TRBD1. The CDR3 runs 17 residues. CDR1 MDHEN and CDR2 SYDVKM come from the germline V gene. After removal of 2 bases from V and 7 bases from J, the junction contained 13 bases not matched to a gene. CDR3 sequence (DNA): TGTGCCAGCAGTTTACGCCCCGGCAGGGGGCGAGGAAATGAGCAGTTCTTC. Amino acid sequence: CASSLRPGRGRGNEQFF.

This clone occurred a few times. CDR3 amino acids: CASRDRGTEAFF. The CDR3 bases are TGCGCCAGCAGAGACCGCGGCACTGAAGCTTTCTTT. The chain has TRBV4-1 and TRBJ1-1; no firm D call. Germline V lookup: CDR1 MGHRA, CDR2 YSYEKL. V was cut by 6 bases and J by 4 bases, with 9 bases left in between. The CDR3 contains 12 residues.

V is TRBV29-1 and J is TRBJ1-4, with D hard to call. The CDR3 runs to 13 residues. The germline V and J ends were trimmed by 2 bases and 1 base, with 5 bases remaining between them. Germline lookup yields CDR1 SQVTM and CDR2 ANQGSEA. The CDR3 protein is CSVERGTNEKLFF. DNA of the CDR3: TGCAGCGTTGAACGGGGAACTAATGAAAAACTGTTTTTT.

The chain is built from TRBV4-1 and TRBJ2-1; 10 bases map to TRBD2. Trimming took 4 bases from V and 8 from J; bases not matched to a gene: 11. Germline V gene sequence: CDR1 MGHRA, CDR2 YSYEKL. The CDR3 sequence is 16 residues long. The CDR3 is CASSRGASGSIDEQFF. The CDR3 coding sequence is TGCGCCAGCAGCCGCGGCGCTAGCGGGAGTATCGATGAGCAGTTCTTC.

The chain uses TRBV28 and TRBJ2-7; a possible D gene is TRBD1 (6 bases). Between the trimmed V and J ends, which lost 5 bases and 1 base, there was a span of 18 bases. The CDR3 has 16 residues. Looked up from germline, CDR1 is MDHEN and CDR2 is SYDVKM. The CDR3 coding sequence is TGTGCCAGCAGTCTGACCACGACAGGAGTGTCCTACGAGCAGTACTTC. Its translation is CASSLTTTGVSYEQYF.

The chain couples TRBV27 to TRBJ2-7, with TRBD2 identical over 12 bases. Germline loops: CDR1 MNHEY, CDR2 SMNVEV (reference sequence). There are 16 residues in the CDR3. The V segment lost 2 bases and the J segment 5 bases; nucleotides outside the gene matches: 7. Here the CDR3 DNA reads TGTGCCAGCAGTTTACTTCTAGCGGGAGGGCCCCACGAGCAGTACTTC. Encoded protein: CASSLLLAGGPHEQYF.

This chain links TRBV29-1 with TRBJ2-2; 9 bases are shared with TRBD2. J lost 1 base, V lost 3 bases, and 9 bases had no gene match. Germline values: CDR1 SQVTM, CDR2 ANQGSEA. This CDR3 comprises 17 residues. The CDR3 nucleotides are TGCAGCGTTGAGGGTCTAGCGGGGCGAGGGAACACCGGGGAGCTGTTTTTT. Translating gives CSVEGLAGRGNTGELFF.

The rearrangement joins TRBV6-5 to TRBJ2-7; possibly TRBD2 for D (5 bases). Trimming removed 3 bases from V and 2 bases from J, with 11 bases in between. The CDR3 contains 14 residues. The V gene's germline CDR1 is MNHEY and CDR2 SVGAGI. CDR3 DNA: TGTGCCAGCAGTTATAAGGCTAGCCCCTACGAGCAGTACTTC. Translated: CASSYKASPYEQYF.

V usage is TRBV6-1 and J usage is TRBJ1-4; TRBD1 matches 7 bases. CDR1 MNHNS and CDR2 SASEGT come from the germline V gene. This CDR3 is built from 14 residues. The trim removed 6 bases at V and 7 bases at J, leaving 8 bases unmatched. DNA of the CDR3: TGTGCCAGCAGCCCCGGGACAGTCGGTGAAAAACTGTTTTTT. It translates to CASSPGTVGEKLFF.

This chain connects TRBV27 to TRBJ1-5; D not resolved. Germline assignment: CDR1 MNHEY and CDR2 SMNVEV (reference sequence). CDR3 length equals 14 residues. The V and J ends lost 5 bases and 2 bases respectively, with 10 bases between them. The CDR3 nucleotides read TGTGCCAGCAGTATCGGAGTAGGCAATCAGCCCCAGCATTTT. Amino acid sequence: CASSIGVGNQPQHF.

The rearrangement links TRBV7-6 to TRBJ2-1; 9 nucleotides match TRBD2. The germline gives CDR1 SGHVS, CDR2 FNYEAQ. Trimming at V came to 1 base and at J to 4 bases, leaving 2 bases not matched to a gene. This CDR3 has 15 amino acids. CDR3 coding DNA: TGTGCCAGCAGCTTAGTAGCGGGAGAATACAATGAGCAGTTCTTC. It yields the protein CASSLVAGEYNEQFF.

This CDR3 is CAWSGGETEAFF. In DNA form, the CDR3 reads TGTGCCTGGAGTGGAGGTGAGACTGAAGCTTTCTTT. The chain carries TRBV30 and TRBJ1-1; the D is unclear. This CDR3 is 12 amino acids long. V lost 1 base and J lost 5, with 8 bases in between. Germline CDR1 and CDR2: GTSNPN and SVGIG (reference sequence).

This sequence joins TRBV28 and TRBJ2-7; D call uncertain. V dropped 4 bases and J dropped 5 bases, with 12 bases sitting between them. The CDR3 runs to 13 residues. Germline values: CDR1 MDHEN, CDR2 SYDVKM. The CDR3 sequence is CASSSTSPDEQYF. Here the CDR3 DNA reads TGTGCCAGCAGTTCCACATCTCCTGACGAGCAGTACTTC.

CDR3 loop: CASSPWTASTNEKLFF. In nucleotides, the CDR3 is TGTGCCAGCAGTCCTTGGACAGCCTCAACTAATGAAAAACTGTTTTTT. V gene TRBV6-6 combines with J gene TRBJ1-4; D may be TRBD1 (6 bases). Trimming removed 5 bases at V and 0 bases at J, with 13 bases between. In germline, CDR1 is MNHNY, CDR2 SVGAGI (reference sequence). The CDR3 totals 16 residues.

This clone has a count of ten or more. CDR3 nucleotide sequence: TGTGCCAGCAGCTCCCATTCCCCAAGTCAGGGGGTGAACTATGGCTACACCTTC. Encoded protein: CASSSHSPSQGVNYGYTF. The chain is built from TRBV11-2 and TRBJ1-2, with 7 positions matching TRBD1. J gave up 2 bases and V 4 bases, and 16 bases lay outside the gene matches. CDR1 and CDR2 (germline): SGHAT, FQNNGV. The CDR3 length is 18 residues.

This chain joins TRBV5-1 and TRBJ1-1; the D is unclear. Trimming stripped 7 bases from V and 4 bases from J, with 14 bases between. Germline loops: CDR1 SGHRS, CDR2 YFSETQ. The CDR3 totals 13 residues. CDR3 protein: CASRRGTGTEAFF. The CDR3 coding sequence is TGCGCCAGCCGCCGGGGAACGGGCACTGAAGCTTTCTTT.

This sequence joins TRBV5-1 and TRBJ1-2, with D maybe TRBD1 (5 bases). The CDR3 is 17 residues long. Trimming cost V 0 bases and J 3 bases, with 18 bases left between them. The V gene's germline CDR1 is SGHRS and CDR2 YFSETQ. The CDR3 DNA follows: TGCGCCAGCAGCTTGGCCGTTTGGGAGGGACTAGACTATGGCTACACCTTC. This sequence encodes CASSLAVWEGLDYGYTF.

The chain uses TRBV28 and TRBJ1-4, with 8 bases matching TRBD1. Germline-derived CDR1 and CDR2 are MDHEN and SYDVKM. V gave up 6 bases and J gave up 0 bases; unmatched junction bases: 0. The CDR3 has 14 amino acids. CDR3 sequence: CASRDRATNEKLFF. CDR3 nucleotide sequence: TGTGCCAGCAGGGACAGGGCAACTAATGAAAAACTGTTTTTT.

The CDR3 nucleotides read TGTGCCATCAGTCCGACGGGTGATGAAAAACTGTTTTTT. It yields the protein CAISPTGDEKLFF. This rearrangement joins TRBV10-3 to TRBJ1-4; D not certain. V was clipped by 5 bases and J by 6 bases, with 10 bases between them. Germline V gene lookup returns CDR1 ENHRY and CDR2 SYGVKD. This CDR3 is built from 13 residues.

The rearrangement uses TRBV4-1 and TRBJ2-7, with unresolved D. The V and J ends lost 1 base and 6 bases respectively, with 13 bases between them. The CDR3 spans 14 residues. Per the germline V gene, CDR1 is MGHRA and CDR2 is YSYEKL. CDR3 nucleotides: TGCGCCAGCAGCCAAGGCGGATGGTTGGGCGAGCAGTACTTC. This codes for CASSQGGWLGEQYF.

The chain employs TRBV14 and TRBJ1-6; D is undetermined. The CDR3 runs to 15 residues. V lost 1 base, J lost 5 bases, and 9 bases lay in between. CDR1 is SGHDN and CDR2 is FVKESK in the germline V gene. CDR3 DNA: TGTGCCAGCAGCCAAGGGCCTCGAAATAATTCACCCCTCCACTTT. It translates to CASSQGPRNNSPLHF.

The gene calls are TRBV2 and TRBJ2-5, with 9 bases identical to TRBD1. This CDR3 contains 12 residues. CDR1 and CDR2 from the germline V gene are SNHLY and FYNNEI. The trim removed 6 bases at V and 4 bases at J, leaving 0 bases unmatched. CDR3 sequence reads: CASRTGGETQYF. The CDR3 DNA reads as TGTGCCAGCAGGACAGGGGGAGAGACCCAGTACTTC.

This clone was observed once. The chain employs TRBV11-3 and TRBJ2-7; D perhaps matches TRBD2 (5 bases). Germline CDR1 SGHNT, CDR2 YENEEA. The CDR3 has 13 amino acids. Trimming cost V 1 base and J 5 bases, with 9 bases left between them. DNA for the CDR3: TGTGCCAGCAGCTTAGCGGAGGACCACGAGCAGTACTTC. This gives the protein CASSLAEDHEQYF.

The genes are TRBV6-5 and TRBJ2-1, with 8 bases aligning to TRBD1. J gave up 4 bases and V 5 bases, and 4 bases lay outside the gene matches. CDR1 is MNHEY, CDR2 SVGAGI, per germline. There are 14 residues in the CDR3. In DNA, the CDR3 is TGTGCCAGCAGTACAGGGGGAACTTACAATGAGCAGTTCTTC. Protein sequence: CASSTGGTYNEQFF.

V is TRBV19 and J is TRBJ2-1; 10 bases fit TRBD2. With V trimmed by 7 bases and J by 11 bases, 14 bases remained unmatched. CDR1 is LNHDA, CDR2 SQIVND, per germline (reference sequence). The CDR3 spans 15 residues. The CDR3 loop reads CASTFVGASGSKQFF. Written as DNA, the CDR3 is TGTGCCAGTACCTTTGTTGGGGCTAGCGGGAGTAAGCAGTTCTTC.

V gene TRBV7-8 combines with J gene TRBJ2-5; 9 bases align to TRBD2. With the DNA end fitting TRBJ2-7 better, the J assignment may be wrong. The CDR3 covers 15 residues. The germline V gene has CDR1 SGHVS and CDR2 FQNEAQ. CDR3 DNA sequence: TGTGCCAGCAGCCATTCAGCGGGAGGACCTTACGAGCAGTACTTC. Its translation: CASSHSAGGPYEQYF.

The genes are TRBV29-1 and TRBJ2-3, with 10 bases that match TRBD2. V shed 4 bases, J shed 2 bases, and the junction held 9 bases outside the gene matches. Per the germline V gene, CDR1 is SQVTM and CDR2 is ANQGSEA. CDR3 size: 16 residues. CDR3 sequence: CSVVWGGLAPTDTQYF. CDR3 coding DNA: TGCAGCGTTGTTTGGGGGGGACTAGCGCCCACAGATACGCAGTATTTT.